This is a list of T cell receptor beta chains from one sample in a study of Graves' ophthalmopathy and Graves' hyperthyroidism. TCRdb re-called the multiplex PCR reads with MiXCR, one entry per CDR3 protein. The data contain a few hundred thousand distinct CDR3 sequences, under 45% of them seen just once; the ten biggest clones take up 3.5% to 5%. Sequencing input: peripheral blood or thyroid tissue (not recorded which). These receptors originate from an adult man with Graves' hyperthyroidism. Each CDR3 is given with its conserved first and last residue. A D gene is named only where the DNA matches it firmly. A clone size is listed for some rows: how often the clone was seen (once, few, many), or a class if it is expanded.

abundance	v_gene	d_gene	j_gene	CDR3aa	CDR3nt
few	TRBV6-5	-	TRBJ1-5	CASSYSYGHNQPQHF	TGTGCCAGCAGTTACTCGTACGGTCATAATCAGCCCCAGCATTTT
-	TRBV14	-	TRBJ2-3	CASSRSSNTDTQYF	TGTGCCAGCAGCCGGAGTAGTAATACAGATACGCAGTATTTT
few	TRBV10-3	TRBD2	TRBJ2-7	CAISVGVGTSGYEQYF	TGTGCCATCAGTGTAGGTGTGGGGACTAGCGGCTACGAGCAGTACTTC
many	TRBV6-2/TRBV6-3	-	TRBJ1-5	CASTVQTRGQPQHF	TGTGCCAGCACCGTCCAAACCCGGGGTCAGCCCCAGCATTTT
-	TRBV24-1	TRBD1	TRBJ2-3	CATSDLQGALLADTDTQYF	TGTGCCACCAGTGATTTGCAGGGGGCCCTACTAGCCGACACAGATACGCAGTATTTT
many	TRBV5-1	-	TRBJ2-2	CASTSGTGELFF	TGCGCCAGCACATCTGGCACCGGGGAGCTGTTTTTT
many	TRBV20-1	TRBD2	TRBJ2-7	CSARDGTSGSLYEQYF	TGCAGTGCTAGAGACGGGACTAGCGGGAGTTTGTACGAGCAGTACTTC
once	TRBV7-9	-	TRBJ2-2	CASSSRPSGELFF	TGTGCCAGCAGCTCCAGGCCTAGCGGGGAGCTGTTTTTT
-	TRBV19	-	TRBJ1-5	CASSIGPARGPYSNQPQHF	TGTGCCAGTAGTATAGGACCCGCCAGGGGACCTTATAGCAATCAGCCCCAGCATTTT
many	TRBV7-9	-	TRBJ1-5	CASSMGVQPQHF	TGTGCCAGCAGCATGGGAGTTCAGCCCCAGCATTTT
once	TRBV9	TRBD2	TRBJ2-5	CASSVESGGRETQYF	TGTGCCAGCAGCGTAGAAAGCGGGGGCCGGGAGACCCAGTACTTC
few	TRBV6-2/TRBV6-3	TRBD2	TRBJ2-5	CAGSGLAVETQYF	TGTGCCGGAAGCGGACTAGCCGTAGAGACCCAGTACTTC
-	TRBV6-6	TRBD2	TRBJ2-7	CASTDGGDQSYEQYF	TGTGCCAGCACGGACGGGGGGGATCAATCCTACGAGCAGTACTTC
many	TRBV7-6	-	TRBJ2-7	CASSLGGRNGYEQYF	TGTGCCAGCAGCTTAGGAGGGAGGAACGGCTACGAGCAGTACTTC
many	TRBV5-5	-	TRBJ2-7	CASSPGDGYEQYF	TGTGCCAGCAGCCCGGGGGACGGCTACGAGCAGTACTTC
many	TRBV4-2	TRBD2	TRBJ2-7	CASSPRAREEQYEQYF	TGTGCCAGCAGCCCCCGGGCGCGGGAGGAACAATACGAGCAGTACTTC
many	TRBV12-3/TRBV12-4	-	TRBJ1-6	CASSPTGWWDSPLHF	TGTGCCAGCAGTCCTACAGGGTGGTGGGATTCACCCCTCCACTTT
few	TRBV27	-	TRBJ1-6	CASRTSSSYNSPLHF	TGTGCCAGCAGGACGTCGAGCTCCTATAATTCACCCCTCCACTTT
many	TRBV5-8	-	TRBJ1-1	CASSRTESEAFF	TGTGCCAGCAGTCGAACCGAATCCGAAGCTTTCTTT
many	TRBV20-1	TRBD1	TRBJ2-7	CSVGQGTTYEQYF	TGCAGTGTCGGACAGGGGACGACCTACGAGCAGTACTTC
many	TRBV12-3/TRBV12-4	-	TRBJ2-5	CASSFGSGAETQYF	TGTGCCAGCAGTTTTGGGTCGGGGGCTGAGACCCAGTACTTC
-	TRBV7-9	-	TRBJ2-2	CASSSEALGELFF	TGTGCCAGCAGCTCTGAGGCTTTGGGTGAGCTGTTTTTT
-	TRBV9	TRBD1	TRBJ1-6	CASSVVGDRRGPPLHF	TGTGCCAGCAGCGTAGTGGGGGACAGGCGAGGGCCACCCCTCCACTTT
-	TRBV12-3/TRBV12-4	TRBD1	TRBJ1-6	CASKEGPGQGASPLHF	TGTGCCAGCAAGGAAGGTCCGGGACAGGGGGCTTCACCCCTCCACTTT
-	TRBV7-9	-	TRBJ1-1	CASSLPDPAGGVVNTEAFF	TGTGCCAGCAGCTTACCGGACCCGGCGGGTGGGGTGGTGAACACTGAAGCTTTCTTT
many	TRBV5-5	-	TRBJ2-7	CASSLEGSYYEQYF	TGTGCCAGCAGCTTGGAGGGGAGTTACTACGAGCAGTACTTC
many	TRBV12-3/TRBV12-4	-	TRBJ1-5	CASSYGGVLSPQHF	TGTGCCAGCAGTTACGGAGGAGTTTTATCGCCCCAGCATTTT
many	TRBV2	-	TRBJ1-2	CASSDRGKRTVNYGYTF	TGTGCCAGCAGTGATCGTGGAAAACGTACCGTTAACTATGGCTACACCTTC
once	TRBV15	-	TRBJ1-2	CATSRGAGVGSYGYTF	TGTGCCACCAGCAGAGGGGCAGGGGTGGGCAGCTATGGCTACACCTTC
-	TRBV29-1	-	TRBJ2-3	CSVTRGAGNTQYF	TGCAGCGTGACGAGGGGGGCCGGCAATACGCAGTATTTT
few	TRBV15	-	TRBJ2-7	CATSRDAFGTYEQYF	TGTGCCACCAGCAGAGATGCCTTTGGGACCTACGAGCAGTACTTC
many	TRBV5-6	-	TRBJ1-6	CASSASPTGLDSPLHF	TGTGCCAGCAGCGCTTCGCCTACAGGGTTGGATTCACCCCTCCACTTT
once	TRBV29-1	-	TRBJ2-7	CSSSSVREQYF	TGCAGCAGTTCAAGTGTCCGCGAGCAGTACTTC
-	TRBV14	TRBD1	TRBJ1-6	CASSRPGQGGSPLHF	TGTGCCAGCAGTAGGCCCGGACAGGGAGGATCACCCCTCCACTTT
-	TRBV15	TRBD1	TRBJ1-6	CATSSVRDRSSPLHF	TGTGCCACCAGCAGTGTCCGGGACAGGTCTTCACCCCTCCACTTT
-	TRBV27	-	TRBJ1-4	CASSSEGGEKLFF	TGTGCCAGCAGTTCGGAGGGAGGAGAAAAACTGTTTTTT
-	TRBV29-1	-	TRBJ2-5	CSGEGRGETQYF	TGCAGCGGAGAGGGTAGAGGAGAGACCCAGTACTTC
-	TRBV29-1	-	TRBJ2-5	CSLGSGQETQYF	TGCAGCTTAGGGTCGGGTCAGGAGACCCAGTACTTC
many	TRBV4-1	-	TRBJ2-5	CASSQEGQGGQETQYF	TGCGCCAGCAGCCAAGAGGGCCAGGGGGGACAAGAGACCCAGTACTTC
few	TRBV7-9	TRBD1	TRBJ2-7	CASSQAGTGGKYEQYF	TGTGCCAGCAGCCAAGCCGGGACAGGGGGCAAGTACGAGCAGTACTTC
many	TRBV7-8	-	TRBJ1-5	CASSLKGRQPQHF	TGTGCCAGCAGCCTCAAAGGGCGTCAGCCCCAGCATTTT
-	TRBV2	-	TRBJ1-2	CASSGQNYGYTF	TGTGCCAGCAGTGGACAGAACTATGGCTACACCTTC
many	TRBV5-8	TRBD1	TRBJ2-7	CASSLDGTVGEQYF	TGTGCCAGCAGCCTCGATGGGACAGTCGGCGAGCAGTACTTC
-	TRBV2	-	TRBJ2-7	CASSAARVSYEQYF	TGTGCCAGCAGTGCAGCACGGGTGTCCTACGAGCAGTACTTC
many	TRBV10-1	TRBD1	TRBJ2-2	CASSDRGKDTGELFF	TGCGCCAGCAGTGACAGGGGGAAAGACACCGGGGAGCTGTTTTTT
many	TRBV29-1	TRBD2	TRBJ2-5	CSAYGGVAGAQETQYF	TGCAGCGCCTACGGGGGAGTAGCGGGAGCCCAAGAGACCCAGTACTTC
few	TRBV24-1	-	TRBJ2-1	CATSDLRLDGEQFF	TGTGCCACCAGTGATTTGCGCTTAGACGGTGAGCAGTTCTTC
many	TRBV4-2	TRBD2	TRBJ2-7	CASSQGLAETYEQYF	TGTGCCAGCAGCCAAGGACTAGCTGAAACCTACGAGCAGTACTTC
-	TRBV29-1	TRBD1	TRBJ2-7	CSEENMDRGYEQYF	TGCAGCGAGGAAAACATGGACAGGGGCTACGAGCAGTACTTC
few	TRBV20-1	-	TRBJ1-1	CSARKRENTEAFF	TGCAGTGCTAGAAAACGGGAAAACACTGAAGCTTTCTTT
-	TRBV28	-	TRBJ2-7	CASRRQDGGFEQYF	TGTGCCAGCAGACGACAGGATGGCGGGTTCGAGCAGTACTTC
many	TRBV7-2	TRBD1	TRBJ1-5	CASSLVQGVQPQHF	TGTGCCAGCAGCTTAGTCCAGGGGGTTCAGCCCCAGCATTTT
-	TRBV7-2	TRBD1	TRBJ2-6	CASSKGQGGGANVLTF	TGTGCCAGCAGCAAAGGACAGGGAGGTGGGGCCAACGTCCTGACTTTC
few	TRBV28	TRBD1	TRBJ1-5	CATGGDRGSSNQPQHF	TGTGCCACGGGCGGGGACAGGGGATCTAGCAATCAGCCCCAGCATTTT